This T cell receptor (beta chain) was obtained from a study of T cell responses to AZD1222 COVID-19 vaccine. V lost 4 bases and J lost 7, with 13 bases in between. Germline V gene sequence: CDR1 LNHDA, CDR2 SQIVND (reference sequence). The CDR3 extends over 14 amino acids. Assay used: immunoSEQ multiplex PCR; TCRdb lists only in-frame clones, some missing. Among more than 50,000 clones listed, roughly 82% were seen once. The chain employs TRBV19 and TRBJ1-4, with no clear D. Sequencing was performed on peripheral blood, taken on day 0 of AZD1222 vaccination. This receptor was obtained from an adult in good health. This chain's CDR3 is CASSTLDLGEKLFF. CDR3 in DNA: TGTGCCAGTAGTACCCTAGACTTGGGTGAAAAACTGTTTTTT.